These 26 T cell receptor beta chains originate from one sample sequenced in a study of T cells after yellow fever vaccination. TCRdb reprocessed the 5' RACE reads with MiXCR, giving one entry per CDR3 protein. The sample carries roughly 340,000 distinct CDR3 sequences, over 8% recorded once. The source was PBMCs, collected on the day of the first yellow fever vaccination. Every receptor here comes from a man aged 18 to 29 who received the YFV17D yellow fever vaccine.

This clonotype was recorded a few times. The V gene is TRBV7-2, the J gene TRBJ2-1; 8 nucleotides match TRBD1. The CDR3 extends over 15 amino acids. J lost 6 bases, V lost 1 base, and 5 bases had no gene match. Germline V gene lookup returns CDR1 SGHTA and CDR2 FQGNSA. The CDR3 coding sequence is TGTGCCAGCAGCTTAGACTTGACAGGGGTCAATGAGCAGTTCTTC. Protein product: CASSLDLTGVNEQFF. The full variable domain, in which reference TRBV7-2 and TRBJ2-1 provide the parts outside the CDR3, is GAGVSQSPSNKVTEKGKDVELRCDPISGHTALYWYRQSLGQGLEFLIYFQGNSAPDKSGLPSDRFSAERTGGSVSTLTIQRTQQEDSAVYLCASSLDLTGVNEQFFGPGTRLTVL.

This clonotype appeared many times. The chain joins TRBV12-3 or TRBV12-4 to TRBJ2-1; D unresolved. The germline V and J ends were trimmed by 5 bases and 7 bases, with 9 bases remaining between them. The CDR3 is 12 residues long. The CDR3 protein is CASSADVNEQFF. DNA of the CDR3: TGTGCCAGCAGTGCCGACGTGAATGAGCAGTTCTTC.

This clonotype has more than one count but fewer than ten. The chain carries TRBV7-2 and TRBJ2-7; the D gene is possibly TRBD1 (5 bases). Germline loops: CDR1 SGHTA, CDR2 FQGNSA. V was clipped by 1 base and J by 3 bases, with 10 bases between them. There are 14 residues in the CDR3. The CDR3 reads CASSLVNQGYEQYF. DNA for the CDR3: TGTGCCAGCAGCTTAGTCAACCAGGGCTACGAGCAGTACTTC. Looking up the rest from reference TRBV7-2 and TRBJ2-7 gives the full variable domain: GAGVSQSPSNKVTEKGKDVELRCDPISGHTALYWYRQSLGQGLEFLIYFQGNSAPDKSGLPSDRFSAERTGGSVSTLTIQRTQQEDSAVYLCASSLVNQGYEQYFGPGTRLTVT.

The chain recombines TRBV6-5 with TRBJ1-1, with D perhaps TRBD1 (5 bases). The CDR3 loop spans 14 amino acids. Per the germline V gene, CDR1 is MNHEY and CDR2 is SVGAGI. Deletions cut 4 bases from V and 1 base from J, with 10 bases between. This CDR3 is CASSLQDGNTEAFF. The CDR3 coding sequence is TGTGCCAGCAGTTTACAGGACGGGAACACTGAAGCTTTCTTT.

This clonotype was seen a few times. This chain links TRBV7-2 with TRBJ2-3; D gene ambiguous. With 3 bases removed from V and 1 base from J, the gap between germline ends came to 8 bases. The CDR3 totals 14 residues. Germline V CDR1 and CDR2: SGHTA, FQGNSA. CDR3 in DNA: TGTGCCAGCAGCTTTTCGACCCGCACAGATACGCAGTATTTT. Residues: CASSFSTRTDTQYF.

The CDR3 coding sequence is TGTGCCATCTACTCCGGCGTGGTGAACACTGAAGCTTTCTTT. Encoded protein: CAIYSGVVNTEAFF. This sequence joins TRBV10-3 and TRBJ1-1; unclear D gene. The ends were cut back, 8 bases at V and 0 bases at J, with 13 bases in the middle. There are 14 residues in the CDR3. Germline CDR1 is ENHRY and CDR2 is SYGVKD.

This clonotype was counted only a few times. J is TRBJ1-1 and V is TRBV6-2 or TRBV6-3; D gene uncertain. In germline, CDR1 is MNHEY, CDR2 SVGEGT. V gave up 1 base and J gave up 3 bases, with 9 bases separating them. This CDR3 contains 14 residues. The CDR3 DNA is TGTGCCAGCAGTTACTATACGGGTGACACTGAAGCTTTCTTT. Translating it yields CASSYYTGDTEAFF.

As for this clonotype: This may be a read error: a much more frequent sequence differs by one nucleotide. The chain uses TRBV6-5 and TRBJ1-2; 7 nucleotides agree with TRBD1. The germline CDR1 and CDR2 sequences are MNHEY and SVGAGI. The CDR3 length is 15 residues. The CDR3 sequence: CGSSYPPRGGDGYTF. The CDR3 coding sequence is TGTGGCAGCAGTTACCCGCCCCGAGGGGGCGATGGCTACACCTTC.

By sample share, this clonotype is large (0.1 to 1%). The chain uses TRBV7-2 and TRBJ1-1; 7 bases map to TRBD1. After removal of 1 base from V and 4 bases from J, the junction contained 3 bases not matched to a gene. The germline V gene has CDR1 SGHTA and CDR2 FQGNSA. The CDR3 loop spans 14 amino acids. CDR3 amino acids: CASSLGSGGTEAFF. Written as DNA, the CDR3 is TGTGCCAGCAGCTTAGGGTCAGGGGGCACTGAAGCTTTCTTT.

This clonotype was counted a few times. The V gene is TRBV5-5, the J gene TRBJ2-3, with TRBD1 identical over 8 bases. Per the germline V gene, CDR1 is SGHKS and CDR2 is YYEKEE (reference sequence). This CDR3 region has 16 residues. J lost 4 bases, V lost 4 bases, and 11 bases had no gene match. CDR3 nucleotides: TGTGCCAGCAGCCGAATAGACAGGGGATGGCCAGATACGCAGTATTTT. This codes for CASSRIDRGWPDTQYF. Full variable domain (rest looked up from reference TRBV5-5 and TRBJ2-3): DAGVTQSPTHLIKTRGQQVTLRCSPISGHKSVSWYQQVLGQGPQFIFQYYEKEERGRGNFPDRFSARQFPNYSSELNVNALLLGDSALYLCASSRIDRGWPDTQYFGPGTRLTVL.

V usage is TRBV20-1 and J usage is TRBJ2-1, with 8 bases that match TRBD2. The CDR3 sequence is 14 residues long. V was clipped by 4 bases and J by 8 bases; unmatched bases: 10. In germline, CDR1 is DFQATT, CDR2 SNEGSKA (reference sequence). The CDR3 coding sequence is TGCAGTGCTATTAGCGGGGCCCCCCGTTATGAGCAGTTCTTC. It yields the protein CSAISGAPRYEQFF.

This clonotype showed up just a few times. The V gene is TRBV6-1, the J gene TRBJ2-3, with 7 bases fitting TRBD2. The CDR3 extends over 10 amino acids. Losses at the gene ends were 11 bases for V and 8 bases for J; bases not matched to a gene: 4. Germline assignment: CDR1 MNHNS and CDR2 SASEGT. The CDR3 here is CAAGDLTQYF. The CDR3 DNA reads as TGTGCCGCGGGGGACCTTACGCAGTATTTT.

The chain employs TRBV4-2 and TRBJ2-3, with D possibly being TRBD2 (5 bases). With 0 bases removed from V and 1 base from J, the gap between germline ends came to 11 bases. Germline CDR1 LGHNA, CDR2 YNFKEQ. This CDR3 has 16 residues. Here the CDR3 reads CASSQDGGQGTDTQYF. The CDR3 nucleotides are TGTGCCAGCAGCCAAGATGGCGGGCAGGGCACAGATACGCAGTATTTT.

The chain joins TRBV7-2 to TRBJ2-2; 7 bases line up with TRBD1. V lost 1 base to trimming and J lost 2 bases; unmatched junction nucleotides: 7. CDR3 length equals 17 residues. Germline V gives CDR1 SGHTA, CDR2 FQGNSA. CDR3 amino acids: CASSLGGTAGNTGELFF. The CDR3 bases are TGTGCCAGCAGCTTAGGTGGGACAGCCGGAAACACCGGGGAGCTGTTTTTT. The full variable domain, in which reference TRBV7-2 and TRBJ2-2 provide the parts outside the CDR3, is GAGVSQSPSNKVTEKGKDVELRCDPISGHTALYWYRQSLGQGLEFLIYFQGNSAPDKSGLPSDRFSAERTGGSVSTLTIQRTQQEDSAVYLCASSLGGTAGNTGELFFGEGSRLTVL.

V usage is TRBV3-1 and J usage is TRBJ1-1; tentatively, D is TRBD1 (6 bases). CDR1 and CDR2 from the germline V gene are LGHDT and YNNKEL (reference sequence). Trimming shortened V by 1 base and J by 3 bases, and 12 bases separated the two germline ends. This CDR3 comprises 15 residues. The CDR3 spells CASSQVGQWDTEAFF. The CDR3 DNA sequence: TGTGCCAGCAGCCAAGTAGGACAGTGGGACACTGAAGCTTTCTTT.

The V and J genes are TRBV7-8 and TRBJ1-2; possible D gene TRBD1, 6 bases. The CDR3 has 16 residues. Trimming took off 1 base at V and 5 bases at J, with 17 bases between the two ends. CDR1 and CDR2 (germline): SGHVS, FQNEAQ. DNA of the CDR3: TGTGCCAGCAGCTTAGAAGTCTACAGGGACCCTTATGGCTACACCTTC. Protein: CASSLEVYRDPYGYTF.

The chain employs TRBV4-3 and TRBJ1-6; tentatively, D is TRBD1 (6 bases). This CDR3 is built from 14 residues. Trimming took off 6 bases at V and 4 bases at J, with 10 bases between the two ends. The germline V gene has CDR1 LGHNA and CDR2 YSLEER. CDR3 nucleotides: TGCGCCAGCAGAGGGGGGCAGTATAATTCACCCCTCCACTTT. Translated: CASRGGQYNSPLHF.

The chain employs TRBV6-1 and TRBJ1-4; no clear D gene. This CDR3 region has 14 residues. V lost 7 bases and J lost 11, with 20 bases in between. Germline CDR1 is MNHNS and CDR2 is SASEGT. In DNA, the CDR3 is TGTGCCAGCAAGCCTTTGTTAGGGCCTGGGAAACTGTTTTTT. Translated, it gives CASKPLLGPGKLFF.

This clonotype has ten or more counts. This chain links TRBV5-1 with TRBJ2-3; 10 bases fit TRBD2. The CDR3 contains 15 residues. The V gene's germline CDR1 is SGHRS and CDR2 YFSETQ. Trimming took 3 bases from V and 1 from J; bases not matched to a gene: 2. The CDR3 coding sequence is TGCGCCAGCAGCTCGGGACTAGCGCGCACAGATACGCAGTATTTT. It encodes CASSSGLARTDTQYF.

The chain links TRBV12-3 or TRBV12-4 to TRBJ1-1; D is unresolved. The CDR3 has 14 residues. Trimming took off 3 bases at V and 1 base at J, with 9 bases between the two ends. CDR3 sequence reads: CASSFGWGNTEAFF. The CDR3 region has the DNA TGTGCCAGCAGTTTTGGGTGGGGGAACACTGAAGCTTTCTTT.

This clonotype turned up a few times. The chain links TRBV6-2 or TRBV6-3 to TRBJ2-7, with 7 bases matching TRBD2. The germline V gene has CDR1 MNHEY and CDR2 SVGEGT. CDR3 length: 14 residues. With 5 bases clipped from V and 4 bases from J, the junction kept 8 bases outside the gene matches. In nucleotides, the CDR3 is TGTGCCAGCAGTACAACTAGCGCCAGATACGAGCAGTACGTC. It translates to CASSTTSARYEQYV.

In this sample, this clonotype turned up a few times. The chain couples TRBV11-1 to TRBJ2-5; the D gene is possibly TRBD2 (6 bases). Germline V lookup: CDR1 SGHAT, CDR2 FQDESV (reference sequence). The length of the CDR3 is 15 residues. V lost 1 base and J 2 bases, leaving 11 bases between the germline ends. The CDR3 DNA is TGTGCCAGCAGCTTAGAACTAGCAGCACAAGAGACCCAGTACTTC. It encodes CASSLELAAQETQYF.

The rearrangement links TRBV5-1 to TRBJ1-2, with unresolved D. CDR1 and CDR2 (germline): SGHRS, YFSETQ. V was clipped by 0 bases and J by 1 base, with 13 bases between them. The CDR3 consists of 16 residues. Here the CDR3 DNA reads TGCGCCAGCAGCTTGGCCACAGCACGGGATAACTATGGCTACACCTTC. Protein sequence: CASSLATARDNYGYTF.

This clonotype has just a few counts. This sequence joins TRBV12-3 or TRBV12-4 and TRBJ1-6; TRBD1 agrees at 10 bases. The trim removed 5 bases at V and 7 bases at J, leaving 8 bases unmatched. The CDR3 loop spans 16 amino acids. CDR3 sequence (DNA): TGTGCCAGCAGTCCCAAGACAGGGGGCTTAAATTCACCCCTCCACTTT. Protein product: CASSPKTGGLNSPLHF.

This clonotype showed up just once. Compared with germline, one end of the junction differs, possibly owing to a read error. The rearrangement links TRBV5-6 to TRBJ1-6; 7 bases align to TRBD1. The germline gives CDR1 SGHDT, CDR2 YYEEEE. The CDR3 is 15 amino acids. The CDR3 DNA reads as TGTTCCAGCAGCTTTGCTGCCCAGGGGCAGGGGGCCCTCCACTTT. Amino acid sequence: CSSSFAAQGQGALHF.

This clonotype was detected a few times. This sequence joins TRBV23-1 and TRBJ2-7, with 10 bases matching TRBD2. TRBV23-1 is known as an ORF, though its function is uncertain. CDR3 size: 15 residues. V dropped 8 bases and J dropped 1; count of bases not matched to a gene: 8. CDR3 sequence: CASPLGLADSYEQYF. CDR3 DNA: TGCGCCAGCCCACTCGGACTAGCGGATTCCTACGAGCAGTACTTC.